This record concerns one T cell receptor (beta chain) sequence. Its antigen remains unknown. Trimming removed 1 base at V and 0 bases at J, with 10 bases between. This CDR3 region has 16 residues. Germline V gene sequence: CDR1 LNHDA, CDR2 SQIVND (reference sequence). The data belong to a study of cytomegalovirus exposure and HLA in healthy donors. Study-level findings and limits: Generally TCR sequences proved uncommon, though certain public TCRs appeared in numerous donors. In vitro confirmation showed a few CMV-associated chains to be CMV antigen specific. Reportedly, cytomegalovirus status was diagnosed with high sensitivity and specificity.

The PCR employed 60 Vbeta primers together with 13 Jbeta primers. The protocol was immunoSEQ multiplex PCR, while the TCRdb copy is restricted to in-frame clones and leaves out a portion. Its listing shows 65,000 to 80,000 clones. The chain links TRBV19 to TRBJ2-1; D remains unclear. The sequencing input was PBMCs. The sequence derives from a man aged 25 to 40 in good health and CMV-seronegative. The CDR3 DNA sequence: TGTGCCAGTAGTATAGCTGCTTTTAGCTCCTACAATGAGCAGTTCTTC. This sequence encodes CASSIAAFSSYNEQFF.